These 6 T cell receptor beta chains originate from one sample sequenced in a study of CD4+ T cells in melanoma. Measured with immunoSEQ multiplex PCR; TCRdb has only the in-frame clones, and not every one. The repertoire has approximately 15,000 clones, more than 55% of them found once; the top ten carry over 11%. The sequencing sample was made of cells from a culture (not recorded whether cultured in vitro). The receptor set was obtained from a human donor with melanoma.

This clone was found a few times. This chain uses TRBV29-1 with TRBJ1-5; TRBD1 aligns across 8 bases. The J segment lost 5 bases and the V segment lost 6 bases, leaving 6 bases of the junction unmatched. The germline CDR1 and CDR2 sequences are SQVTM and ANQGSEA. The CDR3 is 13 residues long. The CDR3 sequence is CSVAQGVDQPQHF. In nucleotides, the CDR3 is TGCAGCGTCGCACAGGGGGTAGATCAGCCCCAGCATTTT.

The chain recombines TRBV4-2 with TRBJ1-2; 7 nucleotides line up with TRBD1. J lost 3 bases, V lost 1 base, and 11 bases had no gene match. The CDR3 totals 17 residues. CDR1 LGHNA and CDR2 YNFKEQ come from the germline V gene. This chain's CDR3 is CASSQAADRQGYYGYTF. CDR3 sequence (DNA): TGTGCCAGCAGCCAAGCGGCGGACCGACAGGGATACTATGGCTACACCTTC.

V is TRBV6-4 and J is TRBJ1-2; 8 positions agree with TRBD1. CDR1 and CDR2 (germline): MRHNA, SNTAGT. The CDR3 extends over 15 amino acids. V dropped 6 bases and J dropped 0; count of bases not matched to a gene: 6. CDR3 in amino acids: CASSLTGGTNYGYTF. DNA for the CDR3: TGTGCCAGCAGCTTAACAGGGGGTACTAACTATGGCTACACCTTC.

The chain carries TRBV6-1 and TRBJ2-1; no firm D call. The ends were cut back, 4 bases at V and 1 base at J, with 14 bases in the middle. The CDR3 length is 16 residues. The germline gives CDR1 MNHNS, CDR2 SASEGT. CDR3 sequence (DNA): TGTGCCAGCAGTGGCGGTTCGGCGTATTCCTACAATGAGCAGTTCTTC. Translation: CASSGGSAYSYNEQFF.

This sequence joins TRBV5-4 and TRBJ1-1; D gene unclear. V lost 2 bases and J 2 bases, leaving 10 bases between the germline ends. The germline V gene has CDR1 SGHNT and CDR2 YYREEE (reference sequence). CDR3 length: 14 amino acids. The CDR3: CASSFGITNTEAFF. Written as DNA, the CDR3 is TGTGCCAGCAGCTTTGGCATTACAAACACTGAAGCTTTCTTT.

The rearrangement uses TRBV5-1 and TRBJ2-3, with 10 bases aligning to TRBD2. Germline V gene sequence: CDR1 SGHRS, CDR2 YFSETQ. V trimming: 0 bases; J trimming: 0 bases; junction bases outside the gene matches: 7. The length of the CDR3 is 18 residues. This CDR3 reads CASSLVPSGGISTDTQYF. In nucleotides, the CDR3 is TGCGCCAGCAGCTTGGTGCCTAGCGGGGGAATAAGCACAGATACGCAGTATTTT.